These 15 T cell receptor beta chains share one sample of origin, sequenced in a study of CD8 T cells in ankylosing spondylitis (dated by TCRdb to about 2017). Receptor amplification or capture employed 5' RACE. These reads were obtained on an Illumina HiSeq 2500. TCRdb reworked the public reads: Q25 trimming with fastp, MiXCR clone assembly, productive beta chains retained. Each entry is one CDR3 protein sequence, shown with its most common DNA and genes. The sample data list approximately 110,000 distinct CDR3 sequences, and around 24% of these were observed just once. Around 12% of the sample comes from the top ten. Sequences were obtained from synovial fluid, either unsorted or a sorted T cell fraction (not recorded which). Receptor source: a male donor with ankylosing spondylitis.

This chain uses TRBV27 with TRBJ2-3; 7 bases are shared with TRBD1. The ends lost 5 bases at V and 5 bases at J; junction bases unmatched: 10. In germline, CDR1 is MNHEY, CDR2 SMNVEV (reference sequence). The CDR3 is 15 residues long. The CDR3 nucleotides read TGTGCCAGCAGTCAAAACAGGGGATCAAAAGATACGCAGTATTTT. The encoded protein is CASSQNRGSKDTQYF.

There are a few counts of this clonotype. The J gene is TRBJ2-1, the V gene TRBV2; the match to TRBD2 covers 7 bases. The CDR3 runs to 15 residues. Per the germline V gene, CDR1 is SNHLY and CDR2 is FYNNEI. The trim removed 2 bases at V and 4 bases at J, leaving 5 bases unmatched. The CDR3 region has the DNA TGTGCCAGCAGTGAACACACTAGCGAGTACAATGAGCAGTTCTTC. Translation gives CASSEHTSEYNEQFF.

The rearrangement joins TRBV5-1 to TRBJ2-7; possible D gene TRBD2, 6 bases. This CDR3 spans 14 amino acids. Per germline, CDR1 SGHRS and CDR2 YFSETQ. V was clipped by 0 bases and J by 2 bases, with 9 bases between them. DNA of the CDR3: TGCGCCAGCAGCTTGGACGGGGGAACCTACGAGCAGTACTTC. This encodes CASSLDGGTYEQYF.

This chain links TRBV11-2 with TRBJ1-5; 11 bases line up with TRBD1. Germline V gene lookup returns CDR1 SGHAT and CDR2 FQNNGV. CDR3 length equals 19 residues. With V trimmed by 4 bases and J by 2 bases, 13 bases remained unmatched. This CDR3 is CASSSAVRGTGGGNQPQHF. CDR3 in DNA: TGTGCCAGCAGCTCCGCTGTTCGGGGGACAGGGGGAGGCAATCAGCCCCAGCATTTT. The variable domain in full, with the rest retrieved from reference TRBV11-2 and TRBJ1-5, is EAGVAQSPRYKIIEKRQSVAFWCNPISGHATLYWYQQILGQGPKLLIQFQNNGVVDDSQLPKDRFSAERLKGVDSTLKIQPAKLEDSAVYLCASSSAVRGTGGGNQPQHFGDGTRLSIL.

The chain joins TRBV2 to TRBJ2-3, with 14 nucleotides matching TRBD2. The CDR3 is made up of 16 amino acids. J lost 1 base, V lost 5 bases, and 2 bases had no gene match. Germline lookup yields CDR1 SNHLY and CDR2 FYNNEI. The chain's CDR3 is CASSPGLAGGTDTQYF. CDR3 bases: TGTGCCAGCAGTCCGGGACTAGCGGGAGGCACAGATACGCAGTATTTT.

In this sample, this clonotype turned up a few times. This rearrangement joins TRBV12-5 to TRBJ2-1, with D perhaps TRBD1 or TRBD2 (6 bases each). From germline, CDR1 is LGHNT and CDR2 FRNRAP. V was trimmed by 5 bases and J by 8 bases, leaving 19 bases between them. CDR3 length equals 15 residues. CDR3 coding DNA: TGTGCTAGTGGTAACGGGGGCCCCAACGAGGATGAGCAGTTCTTC. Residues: CASGNGGPNEDEQFF.

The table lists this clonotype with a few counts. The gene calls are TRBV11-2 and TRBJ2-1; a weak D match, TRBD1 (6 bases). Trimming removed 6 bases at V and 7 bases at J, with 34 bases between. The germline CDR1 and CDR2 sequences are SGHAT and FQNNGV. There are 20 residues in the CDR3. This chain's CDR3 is CASSSGGYWGKVPFINEQFF. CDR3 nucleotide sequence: TGTGCCAGCAGTTCTGGGGGCTATTGGGGTAAAGTCCCGTTTATAAATGAGCAGTTCTTC.

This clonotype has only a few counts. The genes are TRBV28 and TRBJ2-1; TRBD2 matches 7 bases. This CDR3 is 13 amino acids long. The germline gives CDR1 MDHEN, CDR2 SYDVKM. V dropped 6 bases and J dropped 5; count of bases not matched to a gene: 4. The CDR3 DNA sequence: TGTGCCAGCAGGCGGGAGCCGAACAATGAGCAGTTCTTC. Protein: CASRREPNNEQFF.

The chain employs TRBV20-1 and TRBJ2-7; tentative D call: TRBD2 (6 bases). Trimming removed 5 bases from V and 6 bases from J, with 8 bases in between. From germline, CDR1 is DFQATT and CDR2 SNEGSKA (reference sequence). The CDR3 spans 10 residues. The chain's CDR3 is CSALAIEQYF. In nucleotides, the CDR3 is TGCAGTGCTCTAGCGATCGAGCAGTACTTC.

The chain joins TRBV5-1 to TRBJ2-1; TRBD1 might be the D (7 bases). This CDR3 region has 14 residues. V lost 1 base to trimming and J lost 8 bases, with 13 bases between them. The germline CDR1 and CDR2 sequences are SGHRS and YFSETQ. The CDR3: CASSLNDREDEQFF. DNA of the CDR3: TGCGCCAGCAGCTTGAATGACAGGGAGGATGAGCAGTTCTTC.

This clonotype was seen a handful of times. CDR3 loop: CASSLSLFQGDTQYF. The DNA for the CDR3 is TGTGCCAGCAGCTTATCCCTATTCCAGGGAGATACGCAGTATTTT. The chain couples TRBV7-7 to TRBJ2-3; tentative D call: TRBD1 (5 bases). Germline CDR1 reads SSHAT; CDR2 reads FNYEAQ (reference sequence). The CDR3 sequence is 15 residues long. Trimming stripped 2 bases from V and 5 bases from J, with 14 bases between.

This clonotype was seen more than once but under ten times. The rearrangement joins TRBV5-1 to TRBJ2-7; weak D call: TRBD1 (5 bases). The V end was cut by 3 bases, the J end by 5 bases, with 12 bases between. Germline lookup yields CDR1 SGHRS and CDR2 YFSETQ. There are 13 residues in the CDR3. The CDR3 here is CASSSQGNDEQYV. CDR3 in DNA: TGCGCCAGCAGCTCCCAGGGTAACGACGAGCAGTACGTC.

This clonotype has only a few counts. CDR3 DNA: TGCAGTGCTAGTCCTAGCGGCCGCACAGATACGCAGTATTTT. Protein: CSASPSGRTDTQYF. The chain uses TRBV20-1 and TRBJ2-3; 7 bases line up with TRBD2. With V trimmed by 3 bases and J by 1 base, 4 bases remained unmatched. CDR1 and CDR2 from the germline V gene are DFQATT and SNEGSKA (reference sequence). The CDR3 covers 14 residues.

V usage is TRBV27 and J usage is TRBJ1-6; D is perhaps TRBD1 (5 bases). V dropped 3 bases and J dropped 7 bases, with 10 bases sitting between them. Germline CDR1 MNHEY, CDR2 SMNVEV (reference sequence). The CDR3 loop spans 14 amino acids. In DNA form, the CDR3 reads TGTGCCAGCAGTTTTGCCAGGGAGAATTCACCCCTCCACTTT. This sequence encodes CASSFARENSPLHF.

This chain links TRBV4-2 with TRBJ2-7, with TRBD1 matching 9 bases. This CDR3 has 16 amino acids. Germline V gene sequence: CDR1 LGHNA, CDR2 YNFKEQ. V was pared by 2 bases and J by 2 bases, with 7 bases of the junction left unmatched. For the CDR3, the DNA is TGTGCCAGCAGCCAATTCCCGGGACAGGGAACCTACGAGCAGTACTTC. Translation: CASSQFPGQGTYEQYF.